A selection of T cell receptor beta chains follows, all from one sample in a study of blood T cell repertoires in COVID-19. The table came from immunoSEQ multiplex PCR; TCRdb's copy has only in-frame clones and leaves some out. The sample comprises some 210,000 clones, 80% to 90% of which are singletons, and nearly 9.5% rests with the top ten. Sequenced material: PBMCs or T cells enriched from blood (not recorded which). The source is a man in his forties who had recovered from COVID-19. Each CDR3 is given with its conserved first and last residue. Fields, in order: clone size, D gene, V gene, J gene, CDR3 DNA, CDR3 protein. The D gene is left open where the match is weak. Clone size is shown for a subset of rows, as once, few, many or a class of expanded clone.

clone_size: -; d_call: TRBD1; v_call: TRBV7-2; j_call: TRBJ1-6; cdr3_nt: TGTGCCAGCAGCTTAATTGGACAGGGGGCCTCCTATAATTCACCCCTCCACTTT; cdr3_aa: CASSLIGQGASYNSPLHF
clone_size: -; d_call: -; v_call: TRBV14; j_call: TRBJ2-5; cdr3_nt: TGTGCCAGCAGCCCAAGGGGCAGGAAAGAGACCCAGTACTTC; cdr3_aa: CASSPRGRKETQYF
clone_size: few; d_call: -; v_call: TRBV7-8; j_call: TRBJ1-3; cdr3_nt: TGTGCCAGCAGCACCCCTCGCAGCGGGGGCGGAAACACCATATATTTT; cdr3_aa: CASSTPRSGGGNTIYF
clone_size: -; d_call: -; v_call: TRBV18; j_call: TRBJ1-4; cdr3_nt: TGTGCCAGCTCACCACGTCGTCCGGAGGGGGAAAAACTGTTTTTT; cdr3_aa: CASSPRRPEGEKLFF
clone_size: -; d_call: -; v_call: TRBV2; j_call: TRBJ2-4; cdr3_nt: TGTGCCAGCAGTGAGGTGAGCGGTCCTTACGGGATTCAGTACTTC; cdr3_aa: CASSEVSGPYGIQYF
clone_size: -; d_call: TRBD2; v_call: TRBV4-1; j_call: TRBJ2-3; cdr3_nt: TGCGCCAGCAGCCAAGATCAATTAGCGGGGGGATCGACAGATACGCAGTATTTT; cdr3_aa: CASSQDQLAGGSTDTQYF
clone_size: -; d_call: -; v_call: TRBV28; j_call: TRBJ2-2; cdr3_nt: TGTGCCAGCGGGGGCGGTAGGGCGACCGGGGAGCTGTTTTTT; cdr3_aa: CASGGGRATGELFF
clone_size: -; d_call: -; v_call: TRBV5-1; j_call: TRBJ2-3; cdr3_nt: TGCGCCAGCAGCTTGGCCGAGCTGGGAGTCACAGATACGCAGTATTTT; cdr3_aa: CASSLAELGVTDTQYF
clone_size: -; d_call: TRBD1; v_call: TRBV27; j_call: TRBJ2-5; cdr3_nt: TGTGCCAGCAGCCGAACTTCGACAGGGTGGTGGTACTTC; cdr3_aa: CASSRTSTGWWYF
clone_size: -; d_call: TRBD1; v_call: TRBV6-5; j_call: TRBJ1-2; cdr3_nt: TGTGCCAGCAGCCGTCAGGGACAGAACTATGGCTACACCTTC; cdr3_aa: CASSRQGQNYGYTF
clone_size: -; d_call: -; v_call: TRBV5-1; j_call: TRBJ2-2; cdr3_nt: TGCGCCAGCAGCTTGGCCGGACAGTTCACCGGGGAGCTGTTTTTT; cdr3_aa: CASSLAGQFTGELFF
clone_size: -; d_call: -; v_call: TRBV4-1; j_call: TRBJ1-4; cdr3_nt: TGCGCCAGCAGCCAAGACACAGGATTAAATGAAAAACTGTTTTTT; cdr3_aa: CASSQDTGLNEKLFF
clone_size: -; d_call: -; v_call: TRBV5-4; j_call: TRBJ1-3; cdr3_nt: TGTGCCAGCAGCTTGGGAAGTTCAGGTGGAAACACCATATATTTT; cdr3_aa: CASSLGSSGGNTIYF
clone_size: -; d_call: -; v_call: TRBV7-9; j_call: TRBJ2-1; cdr3_nt: TGTGCCAGCAGCGAGACCTTCGCGGGGCGGGGCTCCTACAATGAGCAGTTCTTC; cdr3_aa: CASSETFAGRGSYNEQFF
clone_size: -; d_call: -; v_call: TRBV7-2; j_call: TRBJ1-5; cdr3_nt: TGTGCCAGCAGCCCAGGGGTTGGGCAGCCCCAGCATTTT; cdr3_aa: CASSPGVGQPQHF
clone_size: -; d_call: TRBD2; v_call: TRBV3-1/TRBV3-2; j_call: TRBJ2-7; cdr3_nt: TGTGCCAGCAGCCCCTACGCGGGGGGGATGTGGGAGCAGTACTTC; cdr3_aa: CASSPYAGGMWEQYF
clone_size: once; d_call: -; v_call: TRBV2; j_call: TRBJ1-2; cdr3_nt: TGTGCCAGCAGTGAAGTGACACAAACCTATGGCTACACCTTC; cdr3_aa: CASSEVTQTYGYTF
clone_size: -; d_call: -; v_call: TRBV6-4; j_call: TRBJ1-2; cdr3_nt: TGTGCCAGCAGTCCCGCCTGGGGGGCTAACTATGGCTACACCTTC; cdr3_aa: CASSPAWGANYGYTF
clone_size: many; d_call: -; v_call: TRBV5-1; j_call: TRBJ1-3; cdr3_nt: TGCGCCAGCAGCTTACAGGGATCGATAGGGGGAAACACCATATATTTT; cdr3_aa: CASSLQGSIGGNTIYF
clone_size: -; d_call: -; v_call: TRBV24-1; j_call: TRBJ2-2; cdr3_nt: TGTGCCACCAGTGGGACAGATACCGGGGAGCTGTTTTTT; cdr3_aa: CATSGTDTGELFF
clone_size: -; d_call: -; v_call: TRBV28; j_call: TRBJ2-6; cdr3_nt: TGTGCCAGCAGGTTCGGTTCTGGGGCCAACGTCCTGACTTTC; cdr3_aa: CASRFGSGANVLTF
clone_size: -; d_call: -; v_call: TRBV5-1; j_call: TRBJ2-5; cdr3_nt: TGCGCCAGCAGGCGGGACTCTAACCAAGAGACCCAGTACTTC; cdr3_aa: CASRRDSNQETQYF
clone_size: -; d_call: -; v_call: TRBV2; j_call: TRBJ2-1; cdr3_nt: TGTGCCAGCAGACCTCAACTCAATGAGCAGTTCTTC; cdr3_aa: CASRPQLNEQFF
clone_size: -; d_call: -; v_call: TRBV30; j_call: TRBJ2-3; cdr3_nt: TGTGCCTGGAGTCCGAGGTATTACACAGATACGCAGTATTTT; cdr3_aa: CAWSPRYYTDTQYF
clone_size: -; d_call: TRBD2; v_call: TRBV29-1; j_call: TRBJ2-1; cdr3_nt: TGCAGCGTTCCCCCCGGGGGGGGCCTAGATGAGCAGTTCTTC; cdr3_aa: CSVPPGGGLDEQFF
clone_size: once; d_call: -; v_call: TRBV28; j_call: TRBJ1-6; cdr3_nt: TGTGCCAGCAGCCCCCCCCCGGCGGGTTCACCCCTCCACTTT; cdr3_aa: CASSPPPAGSPLHF
clone_size: -; d_call: TRBD2; v_call: TRBV7-3; j_call: TRBJ2-3; cdr3_nt: TGTGCCAGCAGCTCCGGACTAGCGGGAGTGGCAGATACGCAGTATTTT; cdr3_aa: CASSSGLAGVADTQYF
clone_size: -; d_call: TRBD2; v_call: TRBV7-3; j_call: TRBJ2-3; cdr3_nt: TGTGCCAGCAGCTTAGGACTAGCGAGAAGGGTGTATTTT; cdr3_aa: CASSLGLARRVYF
clone_size: -; d_call: TRBD1; v_call: TRBV7-8; j_call: TRBJ2-7; cdr3_nt: TGTGCCAGCAGCTTATCCTTGGGTGGACAGGGATACTACGAGCAGTACTTC; cdr3_aa: CASSLSLGGQGYYEQYF